Listed below are T cell receptor beta chains from one sample, sequenced in a study of blood T cells in healthy people across ages. TCRdb reanalysed the 5' RACE reads using MiXCR and keeps one entry per CDR3 protein. The sample shows about 590,000 distinct CDR3 sequences, approximately 30% of them seen only once. Sequencing used blood. These receptors originate from an elderly woman in good health. Both conserved end residues are part of each CDR3. For some rows the clone size is stated as once, few or many, or as a class when expanded; others skip it.

TRBV3-1 | many | CASSQDKGLASTDTQYF
TRBV11-3 | many | CASSPGGTGAYEQYF
TRBV29-1 | few | CSAGLGNTEAFF
TRBV4-3 | many | CASSQDVGYSNQPQHF
TRBV5-6 | NA | CASSLGGGSFYNEQYF
TRBV18 | many | CASSRLRGLSYNEQFF
TRBV29-1 | many | CSVVWTGDSNQPQHF
TRBV6-1 | many | CASSMDRGDTQYF
TRBV5-1 | NA | CAGSLVEGNEQYF
TRBV20-1 | many | CSARARQGSSYEQYF
TRBV6-5 | many | CASSRDSRYGYTF